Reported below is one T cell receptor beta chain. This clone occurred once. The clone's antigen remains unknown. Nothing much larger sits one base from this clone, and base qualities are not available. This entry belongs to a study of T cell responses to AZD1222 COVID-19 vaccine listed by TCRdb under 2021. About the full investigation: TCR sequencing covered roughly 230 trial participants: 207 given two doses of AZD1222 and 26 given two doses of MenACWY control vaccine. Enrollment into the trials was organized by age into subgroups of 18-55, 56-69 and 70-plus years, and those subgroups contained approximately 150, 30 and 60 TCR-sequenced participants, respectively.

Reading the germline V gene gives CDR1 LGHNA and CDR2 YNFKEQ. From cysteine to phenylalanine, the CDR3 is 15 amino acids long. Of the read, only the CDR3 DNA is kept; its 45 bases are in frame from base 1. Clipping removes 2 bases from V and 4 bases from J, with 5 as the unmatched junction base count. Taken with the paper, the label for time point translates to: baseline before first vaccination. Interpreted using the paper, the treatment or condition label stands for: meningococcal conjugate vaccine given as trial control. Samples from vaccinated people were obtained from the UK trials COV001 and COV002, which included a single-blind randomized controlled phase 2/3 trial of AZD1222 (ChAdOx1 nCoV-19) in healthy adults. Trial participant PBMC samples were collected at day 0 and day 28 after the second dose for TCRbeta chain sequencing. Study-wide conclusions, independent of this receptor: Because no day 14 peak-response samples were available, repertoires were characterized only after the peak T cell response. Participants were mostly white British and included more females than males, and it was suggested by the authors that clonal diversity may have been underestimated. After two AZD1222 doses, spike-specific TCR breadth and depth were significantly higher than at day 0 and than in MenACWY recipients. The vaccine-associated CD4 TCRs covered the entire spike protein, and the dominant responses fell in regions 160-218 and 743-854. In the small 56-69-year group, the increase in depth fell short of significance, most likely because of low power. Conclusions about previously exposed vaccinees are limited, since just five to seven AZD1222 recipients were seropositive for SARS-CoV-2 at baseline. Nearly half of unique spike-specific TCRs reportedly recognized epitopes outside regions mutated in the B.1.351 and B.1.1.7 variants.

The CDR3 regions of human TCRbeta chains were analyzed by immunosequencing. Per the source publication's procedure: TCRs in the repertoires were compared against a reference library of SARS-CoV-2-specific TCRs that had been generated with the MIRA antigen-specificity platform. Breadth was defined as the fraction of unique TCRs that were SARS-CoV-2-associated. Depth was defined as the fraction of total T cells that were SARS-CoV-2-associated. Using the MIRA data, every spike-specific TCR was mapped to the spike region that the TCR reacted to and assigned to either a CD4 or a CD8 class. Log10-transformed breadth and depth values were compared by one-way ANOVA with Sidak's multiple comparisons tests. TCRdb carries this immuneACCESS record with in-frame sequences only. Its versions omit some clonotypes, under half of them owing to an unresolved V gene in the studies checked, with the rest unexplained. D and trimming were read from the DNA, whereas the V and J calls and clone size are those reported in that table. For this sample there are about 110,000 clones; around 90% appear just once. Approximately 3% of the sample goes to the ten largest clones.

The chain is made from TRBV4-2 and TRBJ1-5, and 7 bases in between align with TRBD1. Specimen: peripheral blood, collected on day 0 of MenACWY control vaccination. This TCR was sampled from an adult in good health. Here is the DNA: TGTGCCAGCAGCCAACCGGACAGGACTAATCAGCCCCAGCATTTT. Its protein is CASSQPDRTNQPQHF.